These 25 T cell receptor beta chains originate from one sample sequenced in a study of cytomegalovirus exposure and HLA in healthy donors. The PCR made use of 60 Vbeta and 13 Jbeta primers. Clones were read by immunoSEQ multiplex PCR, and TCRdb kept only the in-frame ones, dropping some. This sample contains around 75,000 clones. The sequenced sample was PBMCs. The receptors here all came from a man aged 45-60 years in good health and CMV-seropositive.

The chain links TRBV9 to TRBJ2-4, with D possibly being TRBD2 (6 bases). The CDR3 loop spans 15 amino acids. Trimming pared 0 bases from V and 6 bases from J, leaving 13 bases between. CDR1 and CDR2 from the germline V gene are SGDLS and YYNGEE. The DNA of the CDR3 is TGTGCCAGCAGCGTAGGGGAGACTAGAGGAAACATTCAGTACTTC. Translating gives CASSVGETRGNIQYF.

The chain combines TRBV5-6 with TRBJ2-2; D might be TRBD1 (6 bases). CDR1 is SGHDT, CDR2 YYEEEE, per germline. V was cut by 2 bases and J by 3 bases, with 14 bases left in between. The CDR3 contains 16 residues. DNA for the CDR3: TGTGCCAGCAGCTTCGGTGCAGAGGGGGACACCGGGGAGCTGTTTTTT. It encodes CASSFGAEGDTGELFF. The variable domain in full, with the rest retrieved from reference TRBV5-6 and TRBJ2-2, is DAGVTQSPTHLIKTRGQQVTLRCSPKSGHDTVSWYQQALGQGPQFIFQYYEEEERQRGNFPDRFSGHQFPNYSSELNVNALLLGDSALYLCASSFGAEGDTGELFFGEGSRLTVL.

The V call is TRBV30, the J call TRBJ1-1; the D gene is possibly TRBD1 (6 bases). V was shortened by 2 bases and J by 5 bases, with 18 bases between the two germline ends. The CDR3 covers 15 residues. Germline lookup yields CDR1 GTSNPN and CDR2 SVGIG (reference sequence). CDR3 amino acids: CAWSLLGGQRTEAFF. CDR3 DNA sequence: TGTGCCTGGAGTCTTTTAGGGGGTCAGAGGACTGAAGCTTTCTTT.

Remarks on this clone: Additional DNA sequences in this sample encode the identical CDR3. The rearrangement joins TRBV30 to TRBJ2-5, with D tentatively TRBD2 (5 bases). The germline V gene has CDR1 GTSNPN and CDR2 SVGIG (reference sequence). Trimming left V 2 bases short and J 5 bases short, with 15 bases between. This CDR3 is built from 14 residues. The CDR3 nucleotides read TGTGCCTGGAGTCCTCGGGGTGGGATGGAGACCCAGTACTTC. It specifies CAWSPRGGMETQYF. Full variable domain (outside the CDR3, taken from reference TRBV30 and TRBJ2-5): SQTIHQWPATLVQPVGSPLSLECTVEGTSNPNLYWYRQAAGRGLQLLFYSVGIGQISSEVPQNLSASRPQDRQFILSSKKLLLSDSGFYLCAWSPRGGMETQYFGPGTRLLVL.

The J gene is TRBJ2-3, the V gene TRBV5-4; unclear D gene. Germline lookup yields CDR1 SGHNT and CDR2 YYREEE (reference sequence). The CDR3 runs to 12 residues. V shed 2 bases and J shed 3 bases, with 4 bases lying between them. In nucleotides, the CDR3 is TGTGCCAGCAGCTTCGGTACAGATACGCAGTATTTT. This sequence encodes CASSFGTDTQYF.

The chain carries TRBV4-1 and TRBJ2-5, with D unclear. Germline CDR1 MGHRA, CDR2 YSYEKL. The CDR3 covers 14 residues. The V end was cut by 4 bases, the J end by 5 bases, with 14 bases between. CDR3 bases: TGCGCCAGCAGCCGCCGCCTTGGAGTGGAGACCCAGTACTTC. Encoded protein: CASSRRLGVETQYF.

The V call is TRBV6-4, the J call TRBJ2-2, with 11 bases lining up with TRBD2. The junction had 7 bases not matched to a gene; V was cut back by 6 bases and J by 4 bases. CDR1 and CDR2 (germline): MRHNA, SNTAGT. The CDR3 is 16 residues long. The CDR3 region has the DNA TGTGCCAGCAGCGCCCTAGCGGGGGGTAGCACCGGGGAGCTGTTTTTT. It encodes CASSALAGGSTGELFF.

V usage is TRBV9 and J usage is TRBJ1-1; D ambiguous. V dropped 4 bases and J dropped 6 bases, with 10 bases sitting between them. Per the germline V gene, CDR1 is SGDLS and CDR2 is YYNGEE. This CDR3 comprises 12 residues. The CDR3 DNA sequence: TGTGCCAGCAGCCCCTCGAGGGCTGAAGCTTTCTTT. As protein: CASSPSRAEAFF.

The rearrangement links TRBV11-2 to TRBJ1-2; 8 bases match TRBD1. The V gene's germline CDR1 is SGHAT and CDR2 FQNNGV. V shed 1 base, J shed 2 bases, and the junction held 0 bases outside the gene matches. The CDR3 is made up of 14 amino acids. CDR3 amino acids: CASSLGTGNYGYTF. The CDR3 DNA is TGTGCCAGCAGCTTAGGGACAGGGAACTATGGCTACACCTTC.

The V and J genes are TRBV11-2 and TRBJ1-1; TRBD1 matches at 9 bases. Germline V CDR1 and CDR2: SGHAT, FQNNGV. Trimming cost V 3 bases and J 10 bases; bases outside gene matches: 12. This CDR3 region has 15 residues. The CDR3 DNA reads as TGTGCCAGCAGCTTTGAGGGGACGACAGGGGGGCTAGCTTTCTTT. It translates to CASSFEGTTGGLAFF.

Here the CDR3 DNA reads TGTGCCAGCAGCCCCTCGTCAGGGACTATAGGATCACCCCTCCACTTT. Translated, it gives CASSPSSGTIGSPLHF. The rearrangement uses TRBV9 and TRBJ1-6, with a tentative D call TRBD1 (5 bases). The CDR3 is 16 amino acids. Trimming left V 4 bases short and J 10 bases short, with 21 bases between. Per the germline V gene, CDR1 is SGDLS and CDR2 is YYNGEE.

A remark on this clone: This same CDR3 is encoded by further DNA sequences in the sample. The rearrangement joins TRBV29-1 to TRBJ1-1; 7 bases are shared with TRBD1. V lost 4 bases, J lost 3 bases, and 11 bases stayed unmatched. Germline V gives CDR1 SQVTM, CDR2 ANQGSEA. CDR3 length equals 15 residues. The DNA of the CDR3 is TGCAGCGTTGGAGGGGGCACTACCCGGGACACTGAAGCTTTCTTT. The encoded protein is CSVGGGTTRDTEAFF.

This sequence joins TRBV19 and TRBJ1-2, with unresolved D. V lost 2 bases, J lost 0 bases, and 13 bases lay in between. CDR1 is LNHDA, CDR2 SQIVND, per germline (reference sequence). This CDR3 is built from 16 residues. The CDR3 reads CASSIRRGDSNYGYTF. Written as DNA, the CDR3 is TGTGCCAGTAGTATAAGGAGAGGAGATTCTAACTATGGCTACACCTTC.

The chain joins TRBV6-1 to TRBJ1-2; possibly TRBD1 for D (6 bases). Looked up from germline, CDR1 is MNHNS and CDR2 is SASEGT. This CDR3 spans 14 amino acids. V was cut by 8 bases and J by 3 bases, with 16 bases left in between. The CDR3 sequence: CASRAGAVDYGYTF. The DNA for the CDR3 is TGTGCCAGCCGGGCAGGGGCGGTGGACTATGGCTACACCTTC.

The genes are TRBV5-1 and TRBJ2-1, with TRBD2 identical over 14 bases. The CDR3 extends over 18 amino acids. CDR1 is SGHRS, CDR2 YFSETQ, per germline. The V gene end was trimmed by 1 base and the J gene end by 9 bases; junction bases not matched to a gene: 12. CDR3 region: CASSLNVGTSGRGGEQFF. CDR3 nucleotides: TGCGCCAGCAGCTTGAATGTAGGGACTAGCGGGAGAGGAGGTGAGCAGTTCTTC.

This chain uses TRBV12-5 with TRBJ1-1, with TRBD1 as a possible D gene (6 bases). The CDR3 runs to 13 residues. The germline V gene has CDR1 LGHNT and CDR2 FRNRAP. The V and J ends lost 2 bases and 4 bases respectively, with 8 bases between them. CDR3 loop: CASGLIRGTEAFF. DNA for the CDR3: TGTGCTAGTGGTTTGATCAGGGGCACTGAAGCTTTCTTT. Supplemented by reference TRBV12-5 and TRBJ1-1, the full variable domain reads DARVTQTPRHKVTEMGQEVTMRCQPILGHNTVFWYRQTMMQGLELLAYFRNRAPLDDSGMPKDRFSAEMPDATLATLKIQPSEPRDSAVYFCASGLIRGTEAFFGQGTRLTVV.

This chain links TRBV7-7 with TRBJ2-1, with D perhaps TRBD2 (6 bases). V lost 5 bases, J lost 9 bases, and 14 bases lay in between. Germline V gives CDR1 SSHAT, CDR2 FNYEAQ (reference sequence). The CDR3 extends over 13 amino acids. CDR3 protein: CASSQGTGGEQFF. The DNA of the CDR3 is TGTGCCAGCAGCCAAGGGACTGGAGGTGAGCAGTTCTTC.

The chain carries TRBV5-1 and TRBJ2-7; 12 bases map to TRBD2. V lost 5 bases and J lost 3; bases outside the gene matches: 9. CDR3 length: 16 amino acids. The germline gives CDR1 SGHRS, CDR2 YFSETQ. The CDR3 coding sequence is TGCGCCAGCAGTTGGGATCTGGGACTAGCGGGCTACGAGCAGTACTTC. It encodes CASSWDLGLAGYEQYF.

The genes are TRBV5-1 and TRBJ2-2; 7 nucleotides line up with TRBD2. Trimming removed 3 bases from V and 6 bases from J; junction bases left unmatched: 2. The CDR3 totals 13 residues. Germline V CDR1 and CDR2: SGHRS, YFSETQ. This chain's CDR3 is CASSSRGAGELFF. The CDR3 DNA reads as TGCGCCAGCAGCTCCCGGGGGGCCGGGGAGCTGTTTTTT.

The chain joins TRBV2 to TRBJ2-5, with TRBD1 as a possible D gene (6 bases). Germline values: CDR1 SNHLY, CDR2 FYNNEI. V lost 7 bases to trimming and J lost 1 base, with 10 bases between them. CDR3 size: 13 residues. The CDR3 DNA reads TGTGCCAGCACCCAACAGGGCCAAGAGACCCAGTACTTC. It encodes CASTQQGQETQYF.

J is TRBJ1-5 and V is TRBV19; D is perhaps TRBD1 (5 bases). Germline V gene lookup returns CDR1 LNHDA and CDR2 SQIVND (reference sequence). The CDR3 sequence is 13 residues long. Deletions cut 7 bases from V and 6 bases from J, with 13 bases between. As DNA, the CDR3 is TGTGCCAGTACAGGGTTACAGAGTCAGCCCCAGCATTTT. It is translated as CASTGLQSQPQHF.

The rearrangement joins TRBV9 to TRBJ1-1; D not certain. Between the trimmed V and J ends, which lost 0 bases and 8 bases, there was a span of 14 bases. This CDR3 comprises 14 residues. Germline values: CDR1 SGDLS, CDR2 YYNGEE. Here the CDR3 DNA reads TGTGCCAGCAGCGTAGGGATTGAGGGAGGAGAAGCTTTCTTT. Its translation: CASSVGIEGGEAFF.

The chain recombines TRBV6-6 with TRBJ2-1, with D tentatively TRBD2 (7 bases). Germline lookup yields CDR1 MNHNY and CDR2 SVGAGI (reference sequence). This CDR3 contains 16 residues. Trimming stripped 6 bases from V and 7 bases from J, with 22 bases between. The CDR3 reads CASRGAGAPGVNEQFF. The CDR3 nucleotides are TGTGCCAGCAGGGGGGCGGGGGCCCCCGGTGTAAATGAGCAGTTCTTC.

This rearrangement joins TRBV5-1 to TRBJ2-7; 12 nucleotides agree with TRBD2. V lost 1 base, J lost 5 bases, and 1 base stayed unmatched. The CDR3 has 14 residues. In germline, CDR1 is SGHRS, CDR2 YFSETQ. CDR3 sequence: CASSLTSGRNEQYF. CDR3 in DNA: TGCGCCAGCAGCTTGACTAGCGGGAGGAACGAGCAGTACTTC. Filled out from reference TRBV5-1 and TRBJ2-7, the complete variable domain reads KAGVTQTPRYLIKTRGQQVTLSCSPISGHRSVSWYQQTPGQGLQFLFEYFSETQRNKGNFPGRFSGRQFSNSRSEMNVSTLELGDSALYLCASSLTSGRNEQYFGPGTRLTVT.

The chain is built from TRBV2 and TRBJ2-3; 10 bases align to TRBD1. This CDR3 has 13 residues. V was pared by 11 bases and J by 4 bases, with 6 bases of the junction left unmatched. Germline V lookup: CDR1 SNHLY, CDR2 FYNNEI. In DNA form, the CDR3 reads TGTGCCGGGACAGGGGATGTCGCAGATACGCAGTATTTT. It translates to CAGTGDVADTQYF.